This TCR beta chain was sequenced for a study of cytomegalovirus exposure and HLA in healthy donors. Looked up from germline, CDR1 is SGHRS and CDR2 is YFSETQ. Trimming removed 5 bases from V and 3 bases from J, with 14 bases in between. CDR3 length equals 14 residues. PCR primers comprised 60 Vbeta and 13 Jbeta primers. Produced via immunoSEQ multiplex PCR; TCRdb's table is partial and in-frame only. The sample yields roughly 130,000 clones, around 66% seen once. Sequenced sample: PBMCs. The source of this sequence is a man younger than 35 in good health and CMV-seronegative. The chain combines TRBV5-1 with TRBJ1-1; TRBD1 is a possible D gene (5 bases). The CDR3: CASRTQGEDTEAFF. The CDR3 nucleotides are TGCGCCAGCAGAACGCAGGGCGAGGACACTGAAGCTTTCTTT.